Below, 31 T cell receptor beta chains from the same sample are listed, as sequenced in a study of blood T cells in healthy people across ages. A second about 6 to 11 cycle PCR used barcoded and J-beta primers. Each CDR3 protein is one row after TCRdb ran MiXCR on the 5' RACE reads. The data show over 1,300,000 distinct CDR3 sequences, approximately 60% seen once. The sequenced material came from blood. The receptors derive from a young man in good health.

The rearrangement uses TRBV11-2 and TRBJ2-1; TRBD1 or TRBD2 may be the D gene (5 bases each). Germline CDR1 is SGHAT and CDR2 is FQNNGV. The CDR3 length is 14 residues. Trimming pared 5 bases from V and 3 bases from J, leaving 11 bases between. The CDR3, as DNA: TGTGCCAGCAGCCAAGGGACCAACTACAATGAGCAGTTCTTC. Amino acids: CASSQGTNYNEQFF.

As for this clonotype: A junction end diverges from the germline sequence, so it may reflect a read error. The genes are TRBV10-3 and TRBJ2-2; D remains unclear. The germline CDR1 and CDR2 sequences are ENHRY and SYGVKD. The CDR3 totals 13 residues. CDR3 residues: CASSDQNAGELFF. The CDR3 coding sequence is TGTGCCAGCAGTGATCAGAACGCCGGGGAGCTGTTTTTT.

This chain connects TRBV5-1 to TRBJ2-7; D remains ambiguous. Gene TRBJ2-5 matches the end of the DNA better, so the J call may be wrong. The CDR3 runs to 16 residues. Looked up from germline, CDR1 is SGHRS and CDR2 is YFSETQ. The CDR3 sequence: CASSPLGRGVGETQYF. CDR3 nucleotides: TGCGCCAGCAGCCCACTCGGTCGTGGGGTTGGGGAGACCCAGTACTTC.

This clonotype was seen a handful of times. This chain joins TRBV5-1 and TRBJ2-3, with TRBD1 matching 7 bases. The V and J ends lost 4 bases and 8 bases, in that order; junction bases with no gene match: 19. Per germline, CDR1 SGHRS and CDR2 YFSETQ. The CDR3 is 17 amino acids. The CDR3 here is CASSATPGQTQRGTQYF. DNA for the CDR3: TGCGCCAGCAGCGCTACCCCGGGACAGACCCAAAGGGGTACGCAGTATTTT.

V usage is TRBV4-1 and J usage is TRBJ2-6, with D possibly being TRBD1 (6 bases). The germline V gene encodes CDR1 MGHRA and CDR2 YSYEKL. CDR3 length: 16 amino acids. V was cut by 4 bases and J by 12 bases, with 22 bases left in between. CDR3 residues: CASSLQSGESLSVLTF. In DNA, the CDR3 is TGCGCCAGCAGCCTCCAGTCAGGGGAAAGTCTCAGCGTCCTGACTTTC.

This clonotype has just a few counts. The CDR3 coding sequence is TGCGCCAGCAGCTCACTTAGCGGGTCAACCTACGAGCAGTACTTC. Translation: CASSSLSGSTYEQYF. The chain employs TRBV5-1 and TRBJ2-7, with TRBD2 matching over 7 bases. Germline loops: CDR1 SGHRS, CDR2 YFSETQ. There are 15 residues in the CDR3. V lost 3 bases and J lost 2; bases outside the gene matches: 8. Full variable domain (missing parts from reference TRBV5-1 and TRBJ2-7): KAGVTQTPRYLIKTRGQQVTLSCSPISGHRSVSWYQQTPGQGLQFLFEYFSETQRNKGNFPGRFSGRQFSNSRSEMNVSTLELGDSALYLCASSSLSGSTYEQYFGPGTRLTVT.

V usage is TRBV5-1 and J usage is TRBJ2-4, with 12 bases that match TRBD2. Germline CDR1 reads SGHRS; CDR2 reads YFSETQ. Unmatched junction bases numbered 1, after V lost 1 base and J lost 2 bases. The CDR3 is 16 residues long. CDR3 bases: TGCGCCAGCAGCTTGACTAGCGGGGGGTCCAAAAACATTCAGTACTTC. Translation: CASSLTSGGSKNIQYF.

This CDR3 is CSATRPGSDEQYF. The CDR3 coding sequence is TGCAGTGCTACCCGACCAGGGTCCGACGAGCAGTACTTC. This chain uses TRBV20-1 with TRBJ2-7; possibly TRBD1 for D (5 bases). The V gene lost 4 bases and the J gene lost 5 bases, with 15 bases spanning the gap. The germline V gene has CDR1 DFQATT and CDR2 SNEGSKA (reference sequence). The CDR3 contains 13 residues.

The genes are TRBV28 and TRBJ2-7; D remains ambiguous. CDR1 and CDR2 (germline): MDHEN, SYDVKM. Trimming pared 6 bases from V and 3 bases from J, leaving 12 bases between. This CDR3 has 13 residues. The CDR3 sequence: CASRVGLLYEQYF. In nucleotides, the CDR3 is TGTGCCAGCAGGGTTGGGCTTCTCTACGAGCAGTACTTC.

The chain links TRBV5-1 to TRBJ1-2; tentative D call: TRBD1 (6 bases). Between the trimmed V and J ends, which lost 3 bases and 8 bases, there was a span of 17 bases. The V gene's germline CDR1 is SGHRS and CDR2 YFSETQ. The CDR3 sequence is 14 residues long. The CDR3 DNA is TGCGCCAGCAGCTGGGGCAGGGGCCAAGGGGGCTACACCTTC. Translation: CASSWGRGQGGYTF. Based on the CDR3 plus reference TRBV5-1 and TRBJ1-2, the full variable domain is KAGVTQTPRYLIKTRGQQVTLSCSPISGHRSVSWYQQTPGQGLQFLFEYFSETQRNKGNFPGRFSGRQFSNSRSEMNVSTLELGDSALYLCASSWGRGQGGYTFGSGTRLTVV.

This clonotype was seen only a few times. J is TRBJ2-5 and V is TRBV27, with D unresolved. This CDR3 spans 14 amino acids. Germline loops: CDR1 MNHEY, CDR2 SMNVEV (reference sequence). Trimming shortened V by 8 bases and J by 1 base, and 14 bases separated the two germline ends. CDR3 residues: CASSYGRIQETQYF. CDR3 coding DNA: TGTGCCAGCTCTTACGGACGGATCCAAGAGACCCAGTACTTC.

The chain combines TRBV15 with TRBJ2-1; D remains unclear. CDR1 and CDR2 (germline): LNHNV, YYDKDF (reference sequence). The germline V and J ends were trimmed by 0 bases and 6 bases, with 9 bases remaining between them. The CDR3 sequence is 14 residues long. CDR3 sequence: CATSRDLSTNEQFF. The CDR3 region has the DNA TGTGCCACCAGCAGAGATCTATCAACCAATGAGCAGTTCTTC.

This chain connects TRBV29-1 to TRBJ1-2; 7 bases line up with TRBD1. The CDR3 is 11 amino acids. V was clipped by 7 bases and J by 8 bases; unmatched bases: 7. Germline-derived CDR1 and CDR2 are SQVTM and ANQGSEA. CDR3 in DNA: TGCAGCGATAGGACAGGCAAAGGCTACACCTTC. It translates to CSDRTGKGYTF.

V gene TRBV24-1 combines with J gene TRBJ2-7; D is perhaps TRBD2 (6 bases). Judging by the DNA end, TRBJ2-5 fits better; the J call may be wrong. The CDR3 is 14 residues long. Germline assignment: CDR1 KGHDR and CDR2 SFDVKD. The CDR3 here is CATSQAGRHETQYF. The CDR3 DNA reads as TGTGCCACCAGCCAGGCAGGGAGGCACGAGACCCAGTACTTC.

This rearrangement joins TRBV12-3 or TRBV12-4 to TRBJ2-1; D is ambiguous. The CDR3 is made up of 13 amino acids. Trimming removed 3 bases from V and 8 bases from J, with 11 bases in between. CDR3 loop: CASSLSKRDEQFF. CDR3 nucleotide sequence: TGTGCCAGCAGTTTGAGCAAGCGCGATGAGCAGTTCTTC.

The V gene is TRBV27, the J gene TRBJ2-3; D is possibly TRBD1 (5 bases). The CDR3 is made up of 12 amino acids. Trimming removed 5 bases at V and 4 bases at J, with 7 bases between. CDR1 is MNHEY, CDR2 SMNVEV, per germline (reference sequence). The CDR3 DNA sequence: TGTGCCAGCAGTGGGGCCGCAGATACGCAGTATTTT. Translating it yields CASSGAADTQYF.

In its sample, this clonotype was seen a few times. V is TRBV15 and J is TRBJ2-7, with a weak D call TRBD1 (5 bases). This CDR3 has 14 residues. Trimming took 5 bases from V and 2 from J, leaving 13 bases between them. CDR1 and CDR2 from the germline V gene are LNHNV and YYDKDF (reference sequence). CDR3 protein: CATSPRTQTYEQYF. The CDR3 DNA sequence: TGTGCCACCAGCCCCCGGACACAGACCTACGAGCAGTACTTC.

This chain uses TRBV29-1 with TRBJ2-5; TRBD2 matches 16 bases. Trimming took 2 bases from V and 11 from J; bases not matched to a gene: 14. This CDR3 comprises 17 residues. Germline CDR1 is SQVTM and CDR2 is ANQGSEA. CDR3 sequence: CSVETFPGLAGGNEQYF. CDR3 bases: TGCAGCGTTGAAACCTTCCCGGGACTAGCGGGGGGGAATGAGCAGTACTTC.

The gene calls are TRBV15 and TRBJ2-4; no clear D. The CDR3 is 11 amino acids. CDR1 is LNHNV and CDR2 is YYDKDF in the germline V gene (reference sequence). With 0 bases removed from V and 13 bases from J, the gap between germline ends came to 7 bases. CDR3 sequence: CATSRDSKQYF. The DNA for the CDR3 is TGTGCCACCAGCAGAGATAGCAAGCAGTACTTC.

This clonotype was counted once. This sequence joins TRBV20-1 and TRBJ2-3; 11 nucleotides align to TRBD2. The CDR3 is 16 amino acids. Germline V gene data show CDR1 as DFQATT and CDR2 as SNEGSKA (reference sequence). V trimming: 3 bases; J trimming: 5 bases; junction bases outside the gene matches: 10. The chain's CDR3 is CSASGRLAGFGDTQYF. CDR3 sequence (DNA): TGCAGTGCTAGTGGGAGACTAGCGGGATTCGGAGATACGCAGTATTTT.

The chain links TRBV29-1 to TRBJ2-7; perhaps TRBD1 as D (6 bases). The CDR3 totals 12 residues. Per germline, CDR1 SQVTM and CDR2 ANQGSEA. Trimming pared 7 bases from V and 4 bases from J, leaving 14 bases between. CDR3 nucleotide sequence: TGCAGCGCCCGGACAGACCCATACGAGCAGTACTTC. This translates into CSARTDPYEQYF.

The V and J genes are TRBV6-5 and TRBJ2-4; 8 positions agree with TRBD2. The J call may be in error: the DNA end matches TRBJ2-7 better. Per the germline V gene, CDR1 is MNHEY and CDR2 is SVGAGI. The CDR3 length is 15 residues. The CDR3 DNA sequence: TGTGCCAGCAGCTCCGCAGCGGGGGCCCTCCGCGAGCAGTACTTC. This encodes CASSSAAGALREQYF.

The chain uses TRBV4-3 and TRBJ2-7, with TRBD1 matching over 10 bases. Trimming removed 3 bases from V and 7 bases from J; junction bases left unmatched: 15. The CDR3 has 17 residues. In germline, CDR1 is LGHNA, CDR2 YSLEER. CDR3 in DNA: TGCGCCAGCAGCCAGAAATTTCCGGGACAGGGGATCAATGAGCAGTACTTC. As protein: CASSQKFPGQGINEQYF.

A note on this clonotype: Given the absence of the conserved phenylalanine or tryptophan at the CDR3 end, a read error is likely. The chain carries TRBV29-1 and TRBJ2-1; 7 nucleotides agree with TRBD1. Trimming cost V 8 bases and J 0 bases; bases outside gene matches: 4. The germline V gene has CDR1 SQVTM and CDR2 ANQGSEA. The CDR3 contains 13 residues. DNA for the CDR3: TGCAGCACTCGACAGGGCTCCTACAATGAGCAGTTCTCC. Amino acids: CSTRQGSYNEQFS.

The V gene is TRBV7-2, the J gene TRBJ1-5, with TRBD1 as a possible D gene (6 bases). Trimming pared 9 bases from V and 15 bases from J, leaving 18 bases between. The CDR3 is 11 residues long. Germline values: CDR1 SGHTA, CDR2 FQGNSA. CDR3 region: CASTRRQVRHF. The CDR3 DNA is TGTGCCAGTACTCGAAGACAGGTACGGCATTTT.

This rearrangement joins TRBV9 to TRBJ2-5, with D perhaps matching TRBD1 (6 bases). Germline V gives CDR1 SGDLS, CDR2 YYNGEE. Trimming took 3 bases from V and 0 from J, leaving 12 bases between them. The CDR3 spans 15 residues. The CDR3 region has the DNA TGTGCCAGCAGCGGAGACCGGGACAACCAAGAGACCCAGTACTTC. Amino acid sequence: CASSGDRDNQETQYF.

The table lists this clonotype with a count of one. This sequence joins TRBV7-9 and TRBJ2-7; D remains unclear. CDR1 SEHNR and CDR2 FQNEAQ come from the germline V gene (reference sequence). The CDR3 runs 13 residues. V was cut by 1 base and J by 5 bases, with 9 bases left in between. CDR3 residues: CASSLVALDEQYF. The CDR3 nucleotides are TGTGCCAGCAGCTTAGTCGCTCTAGACGAGCAGTACTTC. The variable domain in full, with the rest retrieved from reference TRBV7-9 and TRBJ2-7, is DTGVSQNPRHKITKRGQNVTFRCDPISEHNRLYWYRQTLGQGPEFLTYFQNEAQLEKSRLLSDRFSAERPKGSFSTLEIQRTEQGDSAMYLCASSLVALDEQYFGPGTRLTVT.

The V and J genes are TRBV20-1 and TRBJ2-1; D possibly corresponds to TRBD2 (6 bases). Germline CDR1 DFQATT, CDR2 SNEGSKA (reference sequence). V gave up 3 bases and J gave up 3 bases, with 18 bases separating them. The CDR3 runs 16 residues. The CDR3 nucleotides read TGCAGTGCTAGGATGGGACTCCTGGGCCGCTACAATGAGCAGTTCTTC. Its protein is CSARMGLLGRYNEQFF.

V and J are TRBV13 and TRBJ2-1; D may be TRBD2 (5 bases). The CDR3 has 15 residues. V lost 3 bases and J 4 bases, leaving 13 bases between the germline ends. The germline V gene encodes CDR1 PRHDT and CDR2 FYEKMQ (reference sequence). CDR3 DNA sequence: TGTGCCAGCAGCTTGGCGGGTCGCCATTACAATGAGCAGTTCTTC. Translation: CASSLAGRHYNEQFF.

This clonotype was observed a few times. The CDR3 is CASSLVAPDYEQYF. For the CDR3, the DNA is TGTGCCAGCAGCTTAGTGGCCCCCGACTACGAGCAGTACTTC. This chain joins TRBV7-2 and TRBJ2-7, with D hard to call. The CDR3 is 14 amino acids. Germline V lookup: CDR1 SGHTA, CDR2 FQGNSA. The ends were cut back, 1 base at V and 3 bases at J, with 10 bases in the middle.

The rearrangement links TRBV11-2 to TRBJ2-5; D is perhaps TRBD1 (7 bases). Germline V gene data show CDR1 as SGHAT and CDR2 as FQNNGV. Trimming cost V 3 bases and J 2 bases, with 16 bases left between them. The CDR3 has 16 amino acids. CDR3 in amino acids: CASSLEGAYFQETQYF. The CDR3 DNA reads TGTGCCAGCAGCTTGGAGGGGGCCTACTTTCAAGAGACCCAGTACTTC.